Listed below are T cell receptor beta chains from one sample, sequenced in a study of cytomegalovirus exposure and HLA in healthy donors. Clones were read by immunoSEQ multiplex PCR, and TCRdb kept only the in-frame ones, dropping some. This table holds around 200,000 clones, approximately 80% found once. Sequences were obtained from PBMCs. Source of these receptors: a girl aged 10 to 17 in good health and CMV-seronegative. The CDR3 runs from the conserved cysteine through the conserved F or W. Each record gives: D gene, J gene, clone size, V gene, CDR3 protein, CDR3 DNA. The D gene is left open where the match is weak. Rows give clone size only sometimes, using once, few, many, or a class for an expanded clone.

TRBD2,TRBJ2-1,once,TRBV14,CASSQLAATYNEQFF,TGTGCCAGCAGCCAACTAGCGGCTACCTACAATGAGCAGTTCTTC
-,TRBJ1-1,-,TRBV5-4,CASSLVVRGFGEEEAFF,TGTGCCAGCAGCTTGGTAGTCCGCGGCTTTGGGGAGGAGGAAGCTTTCTTT
-,TRBJ2-5,-,TRBV2,CASTPKETQYF,TGTGCCAGCACCCCTAAAGAGACCCAGTACTTC
-,TRBJ2-7,few,TRBV7-9,CASSLRGYEQYF,TGTGCCAGCAGCTTAAGGGGCTACGAGCAGTACTTC
-,TRBJ2-2,once,TRBV14,CASSPILPGLTGELFF,TGTGCCAGCAGCCCCATACTCCCGGGACTCACCGGGGAGCTGTTTTTT
TRBD2,TRBJ2-1,once,TRBV28,CASSLLLAGTDRYNEQFF,TGTGCCAGCAGTTTATTACTAGCGGGAACGGATCGTTACAATGAGCAGTTCTTC
-,TRBJ2-1,-,TRBV5-1,CASSFDFRVVTSYNEQFF,TGCGCCAGCAGCTTTGATTTCCGGGTTGTAACCTCCTACAATGAGCAGTTCTTC
-,TRBJ1-1,-,TRBV28,CASSRLMLNTEAFF,TGTGCCAGCAGCCGACTTATGCTGAACACTGAAGCTTTCTTT
TRBD1,TRBJ1-2,-,TRBV27,CASRGQGNYGYTF,TGTGCCAGCAGGGGACAGGGCAACTATGGCTACACCTTC
-,TRBJ2-6,-,TRBV7-3,CASSLTSAAGPLSGANVLTF,TGTGCCAGCAGCTTAACGTCTGCGGCGGGGCCTCTCTCTGGGGCCAACGTCCTGACTTTC
-,TRBJ1-4,-,TRBV21-1,CASSPTKLTESNEKLFF,TGTGCCAGCTCGCCCACCAAGTTGACAGAATCTAATGAAAAACTGTTTTTT
TRBD2,TRBJ2-1,-,TRBV28,CASRGSGTLNEQFF,TGTGCCAGCAGGGGTAGCGGGACGCTGAATGAGCAGTTCTTC
TRBD2,TRBJ2-5,-,TRBV27,CASSLSFGSGGEETQYF,TGTGCCAGCAGTTTATCCTTCGGTAGCGGGGGGGAAGAGACCCAGTACTTC
-,TRBJ2-7,-,TRBV4-1,CASSQVWETHDAYEQYF,TGCGCCAGCAGCCAAGTGTGGGAGACGCACGACGCCTACGAGCAGTACTTC
-,TRBJ2-7,-,TRBV28,CASSFQGVYEQYF,TGTGCCAGCAGTTTCCAGGGCGTCTACGAGCAGTACTTC
-,TRBJ2-1,-,TRBV6-5,CASSSGLAKFF,TGTGCCAGCAGCTCCGGACTGGCGAAGTTCTTC
-,TRBJ1-1,-,TRBV9,CASSVLRTATNTEAFF,TGTGCCAGCAGCGTCCTCAGGACAGCGACTAACACTGAAGCTTTCTTT
-,TRBJ1-3,few,TRBV5-5,CASSLLTGGNTIYF,TGTGCCAGCAGCCTCCTGACAGGCGGAAACACCATATATTTT
-,TRBJ1-1,-,TRBV5-4,CASSSAGTPSEAFF,TGTGCCAGCAGCTCGGCAGGGACACCCTCTGAAGCTTTCTTT
-,TRBJ1-1,-,TRBV5-1,CASTQGWANTEAFF,TGCGCCAGCACCCAGGGCTGGGCGAACACTGAAGCTTTCTTT
-,TRBJ1-6,-,TRBV30,CASEFGGTSPLHF,TGTGCCTCGGAGTTCGGGGGGACGTCACCCCTCCACTTT
-,TRBJ1-1,-,TRBV18,CASSLSGGMNTEAFF,TGTGCCAGCTCGCTCAGCGGGGGTATGAACACTGAAGCTTTCTTT
TRBD2,TRBJ2-7,once,TRBV4-2,CASSQVRFGTSGTYEQYF,TGTGCCAGCAGCCAAGTCCGATTCGGGACTAGCGGAACCTACGAGCAGTACTTC
TRBD1,TRBJ1-5,-,TRBV7-8,CASSAPAGGRNQPQHF,TGTGCCAGCAGCGCCCCCGCAGGGGGGAGAAATCAGCCCCAGCATTTT
-,TRBJ2-7,-,TRBV6-1,CASSEVARGIYEQYF,TGTGCCAGCAGTGAGGTCGCCAGGGGAATCTACGAGCAGTACTTC
TRBD2,TRBJ2-7,-,TRBV27,CASSETSGGYEQYF,TGTGCCAGCAGTGAGACTAGCGGGGGTTACGAGCAGTACTTC
TRBD1,TRBJ2-2,-,TRBV7-2,CASSLASRGLDGELFF,TGTGCCAGCAGCTTAGCGTCCAGGGGGTTGGACGGGGAGCTGTTTTTT
TRBD2,TRBJ2-1,-,TRBV6-1,CASSEETSPPYNEQFF,TGTGCCAGCAGTGAAGAGACTAGCCCCCCCTACAATGAGCAGTTCTTC
-,TRBJ1-2,-,TRBV18,CASSPHVRKQENNYGYTF,TGTGCCAGCTCACCACACGTCCGCAAACAGGAGAATAACTATGGCTACACCTTC